Here is one TCR beta chain with its context. Antigen: not known. Lactation, pregnancy, other autoimmune disease or uncontrolled infection excluded patients. PBMCs came from more than 8.5 ml fresh peripheral blood. Using RNA transcripts as the source, TCR beta CDR3 regions were amplified. HTBI primers were the set used in a first-round RT-PCR of the TCR CDR3. TCRdb re-derived calls from the multiplex PCR reads in MiXCR, one entry per CDR3 protein. The sample records some 420,000 distinct CDR3 sequences, approximately 15% being singletons. This sample was included in a study of T cells in Graves' hyperthyroidism and ophthalmopathy. Study outcomes and limitations: Among thyroid clonotypes expanded above 0.001, most also appeared in blood. Ophthalmopathy was identified by the model a median about 6.4 months ahead of onset.

Germline V lookup: CDR1 KGHSH, CDR2 LQKENI. The V and J ends lost 0 bases and 0 bases respectively, with 11 bases between them. There are 17 residues in the CDR3. The sequence came from a woman aged 18 to 35 with Graves' hyperthyroidism. The sample consisted of blood. The chain employs TRBV18 and TRBJ2-2, with D hard to call. CDR3 DNA: TGTGCCAGCTCACCACCGGTGGGCAGCCCGAACACCGGGGAGCTGTTTTTT. Protein: CASSPPVGSPNTGELFF.